This TCR beta chain is drawn from a study of T cell responses to AZD1222 COVID-19 vaccine. The study's findings and limits: White British donors predominated, females outnumbered males, and clonal diversity was possibly underestimated.

In the case of this clone: Its specificity is not known.

Assay used: immunoSEQ multiplex PCR; TCRdb lists only in-frame clones, some missing. This sample carries tens of thousands of clones, over 75% of them seen once, and the ten largest clones take approximately 19%. This material consisted of peripheral blood, taken on day 0 of AZD1222 vaccination. This receptor was taken from an adult in good health.

The CDR3 reads CATSDLIRVGELFF. The CDR3 DNA reads as TGTGCCACCAGTGATTTGATCCGGGTGGGGGAGCTGTTTTTT. This rearrangement joins TRBV24-1 to TRBJ2-2; D uncertain. This CDR3 has 14 residues. The germline CDR1 and CDR2 sequences are KGHDR and SFDVKD. V lost 0 bases and J lost 8, with 9 bases in between.